This entry describes one TCR beta chain. The target of this receptor is not known. The junction differs from germline at one of its ends, possibly a read error. Library method: the immunoSEQ multiplex PCR assay. RNA was extracted from all samples and reverse transcribed into cDNA as template for TCR sequencing. First-strand cDNA was synthesized using SuperScript III with a 2:1 mix of oligo-dT and random hexamers. Amplification bias was assessed with a synthetic immune receptor repertoire, and residual bias was removed computationally. Concerning the study's data processing: Raw reads were preprocessed to remove errors, and CDR3 was defined by IMGT conventions from the conserved cysteine to phenylalanine. To get clonality, Shannon entropy was normalized by log2 of the number of productive unique TCRs and the result was subtracted from 1. Whether each scalp clone was CD4 or CD8 was inferred by checking scalp TCRbeta sequences against the CD4 and CD8 repertoires from sorted blood. In its TCRdb copy, this immuneACCESS table keeps in-frame sequences only and misses some clones. Where compared with another copy, unresolved V genes explain less than half of these, and the others have no known cause. V and J calls and clone size follow that table, whereas D and trimming were derived from the DNA. A total of about 150,000 clones appear in this sample, around 47% of them only once. The ten largest clones add up to over 5.5% of the sample.

This entry comes from a study of CD8+ T cells in alopecia areata (dated by TCRdb to between 2018 and 2020). The study in broad terms: Treated patients were enrolled in an open-label pilot trial of oral tofacitinib, 5 to 10 mg twice daily, for moderate-to-severe alopecia areata. immunoSEQ multiplex PCR using 35 Vbeta forward primers and 13 Jbeta reverse primers was used to amplify TCRbeta CDR3 regions. To study T cell clonal expansion in alopecia areata, the researchers applied high-throughput TCRbeta sequencing to both the C3H/HeJ mouse model and human patients. Biopsies were taken from tofacitinib-treated patients at baseline and again at 4 and 24 weeks into treatment, and several of those patients also had a later scalp biopsy. Scalp clonality was compared across normal scalp (n=4), patchy alopecia areata scalp (n=8), and alopecia totalis/universalis scalp (n=8). On the human side, TCRbeta sequencing was run on scalp tissue and on sorted CD4+ and CD8+ peripheral blood T cells from healthy controls and from alopecia areata patients with either patchy or totalis/universalis disease. RNA came from the PAXgene miRNA kit for fixed scalp, the miRNeasy kit for PBMCs, and the RNeasy kit for mouse skin. Tofacitinib was given for 6 to 18 months, followed by 6 months of follow-up off drug to assess delayed response and recurrence. Paper-wide results and their limitations: TCR sequences shared between patients were less clear than in mice, possibly partly because of HLA diversity in the patient population. Unlike mouse skin, which is dominated by gammadelta T cells, normal human skin has resident alphabeta T cells that are also sequenced, and this complicates analysis of the scalp TCR repertoire. Compared with normal scalp, lesional scalp had higher clonality and more expanded CD8+ clones, particularly in alopecia totalis/universalis, a pattern that suggests antigenic drive.

Lesional scalp punch biopsies and peripheral blood were obtained from alopecia areata patients. PBMCs were isolated by density centrifugation and stained for CD3, CD4 and CD8, and CD4+ and CD8+ T cells were sorted on a FACSAria. The CDR3 measures 18 amino acids from cysteine to phenylalanine. The retained sequence is limited to the CDR3, 54 bases, with the frame set at the first base. CDR1 is given as MGHRA and CDR2 as YSYEKL, both from the germline V gene. Here the chain combines TRBV4-1 and TRBJ1-1; the D segment cannot be called with confidence. Sequencing was carried out using CD4+ T cells sorted from blood. The receptor comes from a human donor with alopecia areata. CDR3 sequence: CACSQDRGSHPRTTEAFF. The DNA is as follows: TGCGCCTGCAGCCAAGATCGTGGGAGCCACCCTCGAACGACTGAAGCTTTCTTT.